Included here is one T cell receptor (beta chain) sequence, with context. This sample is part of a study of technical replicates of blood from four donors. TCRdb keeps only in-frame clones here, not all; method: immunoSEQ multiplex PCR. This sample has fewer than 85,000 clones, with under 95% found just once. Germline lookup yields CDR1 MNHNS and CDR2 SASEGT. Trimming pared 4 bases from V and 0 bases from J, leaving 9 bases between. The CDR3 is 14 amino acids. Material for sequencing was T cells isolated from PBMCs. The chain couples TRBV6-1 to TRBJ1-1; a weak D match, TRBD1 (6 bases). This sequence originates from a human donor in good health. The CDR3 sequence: CASSGTDMNTEAFF. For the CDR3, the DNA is TGTGCCAGCAGTGGGACAGACATGAACACTGAAGCTTTCTTT.